One and the same sample provided the 14 T cell receptor beta chains below, sequenced in a study of beta chain features in type 1 diabetes. Antigens for these TCRs are unknown. Expressed TCRB transcripts were sequenced after all isolated RNA was converted to cDNA. The protocol was immunoSEQ multiplex PCR, while the TCRdb copy is restricted to in-frame clones and leaves out a portion. This repertoire shows roughly 100,000 clones, under 30% found once; its top ten account for approximately 0.5%. Study-wide findings and caveats: In all four CD4+ subsets, TCRB CDR3 length was significantly, moderately reduced in type 1 diabetes.

Sample: central memory CD4+ T cells from blood. These receptors were obtained from a woman aged 18-29 years with type 1 diabetes.

This clone was counted a few times. The chain carries TRBV7-9 and TRBJ1-1; a possible D gene is TRBD1 (6 bases). The CDR3 runs 15 residues. V lost 1 base and J lost 4, with 13 bases in between. Germline CDR1 and CDR2: SEHNR and FQNEAQ (reference sequence). The CDR3 loop is CASSLGFGGPTEAFF. The CDR3 DNA reads TGTGCCAGCAGCTTAGGATTTGGGGGCCCCACTGAAGCTTTCTTT.

This clone has a handful of counts. DNA for the CDR3: TGTGCCAGCAGCTCCGGGAGAAGCACAGATACGCAGTATTTT. Amino acids: CASSSGRSTDTQYF. The genes are TRBV7-2 and TRBJ2-3; the D gene is possibly TRBD2 (6 bases). The CDR3 is 14 residues long. Trimming shortened V by 4 bases and J by 0 bases, and 8 bases separated the two germline ends. Germline-derived CDR1 and CDR2 are SGHTA and FQGNSA.

The V gene is TRBV4-3, the J gene TRBJ2-3; 16 nucleotides line up with TRBD2. Germline V CDR1 and CDR2: LGHNA, YSLEER. Germline trimming cut 4 bases from V and 4 bases from J; bases unmatched to any gene: 14. CDR3 length: 20 residues. The CDR3 spells CASSLGGAGTSGRASDTQYF. The CDR3 DNA follows: TGCGCCAGCAGCCTCGGGGGAGCCGGGACTAGCGGGAGGGCTTCAGATACGCAGTATTTT.

The genes are TRBV9 and TRBJ2-5; weak D call: TRBD1 (6 bases). Germline assignment: CDR1 SGDLS and CDR2 YYNGEE. V was shortened by 0 bases and J by 4 bases, with 10 bases between the two germline ends. There are 14 residues in the CDR3. CDR3 loop: CASSVGRGGETQYF. In nucleotides, the CDR3 is TGTGCCAGCAGCGTAGGCAGGGGTGGAGAGACCCAGTACTTC. The full variable domain, in which reference TRBV9 and TRBJ2-5 provide the parts outside the CDR3, is DSGVTQTPKHLITATGQRVTLRCSPRSGDLSVYWYQQSLDQGLQFLIQYYNGEERAKGNILERFSAQQFPDLHSELNLSSLELGDSALYFCASSVGRGGETQYFGPGTRLLVL.

The chain couples TRBV9 to TRBJ2-7, with TRBD2 matching 7 bases. The CDR3 contains 15 residues. The germline V gene has CDR1 SGDLS and CDR2 YYNGEE. V lost 3 bases to trimming and J lost 3 bases; unmatched junction nucleotides: 9. CDR3: CASSGEKRDLYEQYV. In DNA form, the CDR3 reads TGTGCCAGCAGCGGGGAAAAGCGGGACCTCTACGAGCAGTACGTC.

This clone was recorded once. The V call is TRBV28, the J call TRBJ1-2; D gene unclear. The CDR3 is 12 amino acids. Germline values: CDR1 MDHEN, CDR2 SYDVKM. Trimming cost V 6 bases and J 4 bases, with 9 bases left between them. For the CDR3, the DNA is TGTGCCAGCAGAGGGAGCGGCTATGGCTACACCTTC. Protein: CASRGSGYGYTF.

The chain couples TRBV12-2 to TRBJ2-7; the DNA was not used to check the table's D call, TRBD2. TRBV12-2 corresponds to a pseudogene. CDR3 length equals 20 residues. As DNA, the CDR3 is TGTGCAAGTCGCTTAGCCCGGTGGGGCTATGGCGGGACTATCGACTACGAGCAGTACGTC. It specifies CASRLARWGYGGTIDYEQYV.

The chain employs TRBV9 and TRBJ2-3, with 9 bases lining up with TRBD2. The V gene end was trimmed by 0 bases and the J gene end by 1 base; junction bases not matched to a gene: 6. Per germline, CDR1 SGDLS and CDR2 YYNGEE. CDR3 size: 17 residues. The CDR3 bases are TGTGCCAGCAGCGTAGAGGTTAGCGGGAGTGGCACAGATACGCAGTATTTT. Its translation is CASSVEVSGSGTDTQYF.

This clone was counted a few times. This sequence joins TRBV6-1 and TRBJ1-2, with D tentatively TRBD1 (6 bases). Germline V gene sequence: CDR1 MNHNS, CDR2 SASEGT. The CDR3 runs 15 residues. The V and J ends lost 1 base and 8 bases respectively, with 17 bases between them. CDR3 nucleotide sequence: TGTGCCAGCAGTGAAGGCATGGGACACGGCTACGGCTACACCTTC. It is translated as CASSEGMGHGYGYTF.

The V and J genes are TRBV11-2 and TRBJ2-5; D possibly corresponds to TRBD1 (6 bases). From germline, CDR1 is SGHAT and CDR2 FQNNGV. This CDR3 spans 14 amino acids. Deletions cut 5 bases from V and 9 bases from J, with 19 bases between. The CDR3 DNA reads TGTGCCAGCAGCCTGGGGGCAGATAAGAGACCCCAGTACTTC. Translated, it gives CASSLGADKRPQYF.

The chain employs TRBV5-6 and TRBJ1-5; 9 bases fit TRBD1. Germline CDR1 is SGHDT and CDR2 is YYEEEE. J lost 2 bases, V lost 4 bases, and 7 bases had no gene match. The CDR3 contains 16 residues. Here the CDR3 reads CASSRTGVGRNQPQHF. The CDR3 DNA is TGTGCCAGCAGCCGGACAGGGGTGGGTCGCAATCAGCCCCAGCATTTT.

The sample holds a few counts of this clone. DNA for the CDR3: TGTGCCATCAGTGGTCCTAGCGGGACCTACAATGAGCAGTTCTTC. It specifies CAISGPSGTYNEQFF. The rearrangement links TRBV10-3 to TRBJ2-1; 9 bases align to TRBD2. Germline lookup yields CDR1 ENHRY and CDR2 SYGVKD. The CDR3 consists of 15 residues. V was clipped by 4 bases and J by 2 bases; unmatched bases: 3.

The chain carries TRBV11-2 and TRBJ2-3; 9 bases are a match to TRBD2. This CDR3 region has 16 residues. V trimming: 3 bases; J trimming: 5 bases; junction bases outside the gene matches: 9. Germline V gene sequence: CDR1 SGHAT, CDR2 FQNNGV. CDR3 bases: TGTGCCAGCAGCTTCTTTTCGGGACTAGCAGGAGATACGCAGTATTTT. Its translation is CASSFFSGLAGDTQYF.

The rearrangement uses TRBV2 and TRBJ1-5; no clear D. The CDR3 covers 13 residues. Trimming removed 3 bases at V and 0 bases at J, with 3 bases between. Looked up from germline, CDR1 is SNHLY and CDR2 is FYNNEI. CDR3 amino acids: CASSDYSNQPQHF. The CDR3 nucleotides read TGTGCCAGCAGTGATTATAGCAATCAGCCCCAGCATTTT.